This T cell receptor beta chain comes out of a study of post-analysis software for immune sequencing data. Findings of the study overall: Those with multiple sclerosis, the patient group, showed significantly lower normalized Chao1 diversity than controls. Higher frequency in patients than in controls was seen for roughly 5 TRBV segments, with TRBV5-6, TRBV5-1 and TRBV20-1 among them.

Unique molecular identifiers featured in each of the TCR beta cDNA libraries. TCRdb ran MiXCR on the PCR reads and lists one entry per CDR3 protein. The repertoire holds 750,000 to 950,000 distinct CDR3 sequences, with around 45% as singletons. This clonotype was found a few times. Antigen specificity is unknown. Germline assignment: CDR1 SGHDT and CDR2 YYEEEE. The J segment lost 3 bases and the V segment lost 6 bases, leaving 10 bases of the junction unmatched. The CDR3 is made up of 15 amino acids. V is TRBV5-6 and J is TRBJ2-7, with TRBD2 identical over 9 bases. Sequenced material: blood. This sequence originates from a girl aged 5 to 17 with multiple sclerosis. DNA for the CDR3: TGTGCCAGCAAGCTTGCGGGAGGGAGAGACTACGAGCAGTACTTC. It translates to CASKLAGGRDYEQYF.